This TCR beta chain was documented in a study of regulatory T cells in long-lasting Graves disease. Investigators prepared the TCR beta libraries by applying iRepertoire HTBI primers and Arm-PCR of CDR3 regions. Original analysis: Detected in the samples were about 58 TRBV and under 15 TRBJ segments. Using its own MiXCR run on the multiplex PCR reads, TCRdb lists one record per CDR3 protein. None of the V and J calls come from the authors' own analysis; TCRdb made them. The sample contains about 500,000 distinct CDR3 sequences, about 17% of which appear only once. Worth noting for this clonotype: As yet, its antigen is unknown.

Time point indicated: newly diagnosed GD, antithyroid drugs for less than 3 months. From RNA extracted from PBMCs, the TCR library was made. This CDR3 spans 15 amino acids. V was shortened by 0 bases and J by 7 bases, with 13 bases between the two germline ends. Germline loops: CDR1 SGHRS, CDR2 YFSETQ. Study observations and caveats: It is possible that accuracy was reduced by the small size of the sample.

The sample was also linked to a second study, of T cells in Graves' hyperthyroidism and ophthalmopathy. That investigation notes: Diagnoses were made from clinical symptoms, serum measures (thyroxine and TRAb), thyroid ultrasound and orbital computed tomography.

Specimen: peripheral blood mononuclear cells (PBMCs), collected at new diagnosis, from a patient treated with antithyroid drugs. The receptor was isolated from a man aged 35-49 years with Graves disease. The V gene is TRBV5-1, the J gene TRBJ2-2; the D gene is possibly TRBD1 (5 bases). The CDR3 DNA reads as TGCGCCAGCAGCTTGGACAGGACAACTGGCGGGGAGCTGTTTTTT. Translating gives CASSLDRTTGGELFF.